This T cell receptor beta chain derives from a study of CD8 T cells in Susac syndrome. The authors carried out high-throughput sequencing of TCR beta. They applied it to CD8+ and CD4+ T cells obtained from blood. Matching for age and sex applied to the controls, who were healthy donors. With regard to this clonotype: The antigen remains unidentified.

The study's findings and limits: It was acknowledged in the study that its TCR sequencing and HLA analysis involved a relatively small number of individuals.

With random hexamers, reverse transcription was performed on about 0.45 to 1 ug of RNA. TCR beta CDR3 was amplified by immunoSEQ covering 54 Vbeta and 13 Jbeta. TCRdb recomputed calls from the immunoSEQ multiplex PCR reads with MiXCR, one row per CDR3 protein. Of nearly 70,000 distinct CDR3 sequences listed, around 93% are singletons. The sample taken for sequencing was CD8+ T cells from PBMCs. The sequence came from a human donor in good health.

DNA for the CDR3: TGTGCCAGCAGTGAATACGAACCGACTAGCGGGGTACTGGTAGAGACCCAGTACTTC. Its protein is CASSEYEPTSGVLVETQYF. This sequence joins TRBV25-1 and TRBJ2-5; the match to TRBD2 covers 11 bases. V lost 0 bases to trimming and J lost 4 bases; unmatched junction nucleotides: 13. This CDR3 region has 19 residues. Germline CDR1 reads MGHDK; CDR2 reads SYGVNS.